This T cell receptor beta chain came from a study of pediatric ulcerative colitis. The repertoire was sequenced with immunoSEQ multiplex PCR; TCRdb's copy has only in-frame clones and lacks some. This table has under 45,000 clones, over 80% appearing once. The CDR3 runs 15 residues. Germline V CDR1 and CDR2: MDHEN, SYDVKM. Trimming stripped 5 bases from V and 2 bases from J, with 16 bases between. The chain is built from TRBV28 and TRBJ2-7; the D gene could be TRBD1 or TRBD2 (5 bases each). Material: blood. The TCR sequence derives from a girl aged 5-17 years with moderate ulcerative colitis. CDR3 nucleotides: TGTGCCAGCAGTCCGGCTGGGGGACCCGCCTACGAGCAGTACTTC. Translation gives CASSPAGGPAYEQYF.